This is a list of T cell receptor beta chains from one sample in a study of PD-1 blockade in classical Hodgkin lymphoma. Assay used: immunoSEQ multiplex PCR; TCRdb lists only in-frame clones, some missing. The sample lists tens of thousands of clones; about 92% were seen once. The source material was peripheral blood mononuclear cells (PBMCs), sampled at baseline. The source is a human donor with classical Hodgkin lymphoma. The CDR3 runs from the conserved cysteine through the conserved F or W. The order of the fields is D gene, V gene, clone size, J gene, CDR3 DNA, CDR3 protein. A D gene is named only where the DNA matches it firmly. Size is omitted from some rows. Given values are once, few, many or a class for expanded clones.

>-|TRBV11-2|-|TRBJ2-3
TGTGCCAGCAGCTTAATCGGCAGCACAGATACGCAGTATTTT
CASSLIGSTDTQYF
>TRBD1|TRBV18|-|TRBJ2-3
TGTGCCAGCTCACCAAAGGGGGCCGTTGGGCTTAACACAGATACGCAGTATTTT
CASSPKGAVGLNTDTQYF
>-|TRBV5-1|-|TRBJ2-3
TGCGCCAGCACTGAAATGGATACGCAGTATTTT
CASTEMDTQYF
>-|TRBV7-9|-|TRBJ1-2
TGTGCCAGCAGCTTAGGGGACGGACTGGAGGTTGGCTACACCTTC
CASSLGDGLEVGYTF
>TRBD1|TRBV5-1|-|TRBJ1-5
TGCGCCAGCAGCCCAGGGGGCGGGGGAAATCAGCCCCAGCATTTT
CASSPGGGGNQPQHF
>TRBD1|TRBV4-3|-|TRBJ1-1
TGCGCCAGCAGCCAAGAAACCGGGGGGACAGCCGAAGCTTTCTTT
CASSQETGGTAEAFF
>-|TRBV27|once|TRBJ2-3
TGTGCCAGCAGTTTCCTGGCTCCAGGGGGGGGAGATACGCAGTATTTT
CASSFLAPGGGDTQYF
>-|TRBV18|-|TRBJ2-7
TGTGCCAGCTCACCACCGGGGGGCCAAGCCTACGAGCAGTACTTC
CASSPPGGQAYEQYF
>-|TRBV27|-|TRBJ1-2
TGTGCCAGCAGTTTTGACGGGGCAGGCTACACCTTC
CASSFDGAGYTF
>TRBD1|TRBV7-9|few|TRBJ1-4
TGTGCCAGCAGCCCGGGACAGGGGAGTGAAAAACTGTTTTTT
CASSPGQGSEKLFF
>TRBD1|TRBV12-5|-|TRBJ1-2
TGTGCTAGTGGTTTGATGGACAGGGGGAGCTACACCTTC
CASGLMDRGSYTF
>-|TRBV27|-|TRBJ1-6
TGTGCCAGCAAAAAGACCGAGAGGCATTCACCCCTCCACTTT
CASKKTERHSPLHF
>-|TRBV7-9|-|TRBJ1-2
TGTGCCAGCAGCCCCTTTGAGGGAGGGGTCTATGGCTACACCTTC
CASSPFEGGVYGYTF
>-|TRBV7-9|-|TRBJ2-2
TGTGCCGGAAACCCGGTCGCCGGGGAGCTGTTTTTT
CAGNPVAGELFF
>-|TRBV27|-|TRBJ2-1
TGTGCCAGCAGTTTATCCGGGGGAAGCTCCTACAATGAGCAGTTCTTC
CASSLSGGSSYNEQFF
>-|TRBV6-6|-|TRBJ1-1
TGTGCCAGCTGGACAGACCTTCTGAACACTGAAGCTTTCTTT
CASWTDLLNTEAFF
>TRBD2|TRBV6-1|-|TRBJ2-3
TGTGCCAGCAGTGAAATTCGGGAGGGTACGCAGTATTTT
CASSEIREGTQYF
>-|TRBV10-3|-|TRBJ2-7
TGTGCCATCAGGGACATCTCCTACGAGCAGTACTTC
CAIRDISYEQYF
>-|TRBV18|-|TRBJ2-2
TGTGCCAGCTCACGGACTCAGATACGTAATCGCACCGGGGAGCTGTTTTTT
CASSRTQIRNRTGELFF
>TRBD2|TRBV4-1|-|TRBJ2-3
TGCGCCAGCAGCTACGTGGTAGCGGGGGTCCCCACAGATACGCAGTATTTT
CASSYVVAGVPTDTQYF
>TRBD2|TRBV9|-|TRBJ2-3
TGTGCCAGCAGCCCCCGGGGTAGCGCGGGAGACTCAGATACGCAGTATTTT
CASSPRGSAGDSDTQYF
>TRBD1|TRBV5-4|once|TRBJ2-2
TGTGCCAGCAGCTTAACGCAGGGGGCGAACACCGGGGAGCTGTTTTTT
CASSLTQGANTGELFF
>-|TRBV14|-|TRBJ1-1
TGTGCCAGCAGCCAAGGGCAGGGTTTTGCATGGACTGAAGCTTTCTTT
CASSQGQGFAWTEAFF
>-|TRBV19|-|TRBJ2-7
TGTGCCAGTAGTATCGCTAGAAACCGGGACACAGACTACGAGCAGTACTTC
CASSIARNRDTDYEQYF